The present entry profiles one T cell receptor beta chain with its context. The data stem from a study of blood T cells in healthy people across ages. The use of a sample-barcoded 5' primer and a J-beta primer mix characterized a second PCR of about 6 to 11 cycles. TCRdb re-called the 5' RACE reads with MiXCR, one entry per CDR3 protein. The table shows hundreds of thousands of distinct CDR3 sequences, with roughly 21% occurring only once. Trimming removed 0 bases at V and 11 bases at J, with 22 bases between. The CDR3 loop spans 16 amino acids. Germline CDR1 and CDR2: SEHNR and FQNEAQ (reference sequence).

The chain couples TRBV7-9 to TRBJ2-5, with D possibly matching TRBD2 (6 bases). Sample: blood. The source is a man in his 70s in good health. CDR3 nucleotide sequence: TGTGCCAGCAGCTTAGCGGTAGGGCAGGGACCACGGGAGCAGTACTTC. Amino acid sequence: CASSLAVGQGPREQYF.